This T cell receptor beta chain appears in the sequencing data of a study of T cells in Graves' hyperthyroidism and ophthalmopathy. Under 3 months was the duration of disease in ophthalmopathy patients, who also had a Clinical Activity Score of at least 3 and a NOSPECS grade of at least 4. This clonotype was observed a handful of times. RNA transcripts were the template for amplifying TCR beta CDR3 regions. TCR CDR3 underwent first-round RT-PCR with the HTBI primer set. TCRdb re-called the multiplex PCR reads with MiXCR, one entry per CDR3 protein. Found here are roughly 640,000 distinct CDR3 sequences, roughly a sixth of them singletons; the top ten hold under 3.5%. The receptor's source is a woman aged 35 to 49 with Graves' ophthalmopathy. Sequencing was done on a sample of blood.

In nucleotides, the CDR3 is TGTGCCAGCAGCAAGACAGGGGAGTATTACGAGCAGTACTTC. Translation gives CASSKTGEYYEQYF. The rearrangement uses TRBV6-1 and TRBJ2-7, with TRBD1 matching over 8 bases. Losses at the gene ends were 6 bases for V and 4 bases for J; bases not matched to a gene: 8. The CDR3 extends over 14 amino acids. Germline CDR1 and CDR2: MNHNS and SASEGT.